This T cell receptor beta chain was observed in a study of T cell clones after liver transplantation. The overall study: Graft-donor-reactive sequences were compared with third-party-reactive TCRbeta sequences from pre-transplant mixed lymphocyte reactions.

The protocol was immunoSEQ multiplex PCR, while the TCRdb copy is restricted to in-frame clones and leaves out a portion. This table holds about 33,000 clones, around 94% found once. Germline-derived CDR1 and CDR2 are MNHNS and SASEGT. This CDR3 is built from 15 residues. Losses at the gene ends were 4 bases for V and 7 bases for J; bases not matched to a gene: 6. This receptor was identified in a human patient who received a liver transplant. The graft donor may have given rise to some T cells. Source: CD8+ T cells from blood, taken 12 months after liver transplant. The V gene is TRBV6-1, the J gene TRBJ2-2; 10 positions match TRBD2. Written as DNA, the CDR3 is TGTGCCAGCAGTGGGAGCGGGAGGGCCATCGGGGAGCTGTTTTTT. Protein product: CASSGSGRAIGELFF.